This entry describes one T cell receptor (beta chain). Antigen specificity is unknown. Mismatch with germline at one junction end may stem from a read error. For TCR, cDNA came from 5'RACE template switching, which added a universal primer site and UMIs. MiXCR, applied by TCRdb to the 5' RACE reads, yields one record per CDR3 protein. Altogether hundreds of thousands of distinct CDR3 sequences are present, 10% to 15% being singletons, with the ten largest covering about 15%. CDR1 is SNHLY and CDR2 is FYNNEI in the germline V gene. The CDR3 loop spans 17 amino acids. The sample belongs to a study of T cells after yellow fever vaccination. Study context: SMART-Seq v4 Ultra Low Input handled preparation of low-cell-number fractions. Whole-study results and caveats: The study re-detected most primary-vaccination clones after the booster (approximately 97% CD4, 85% to 90% CD8).

The rearrangement uses TRBV2 and TRBJ2-1, with 9 bases lining up with TRBD2. The sequenced sample was PBMCs, obtained on the day of the yellow fever booster vaccination. The receptor was isolated from a man younger than 45 who received the YFV17D yellow fever vaccine. CDR3 bases: TGTGCCAGCAGATCCGGGACTAGCTCTATTACCTACGATGAGCAGTTCTTC. Its translation is CASRSGTSSITYDEQFF.